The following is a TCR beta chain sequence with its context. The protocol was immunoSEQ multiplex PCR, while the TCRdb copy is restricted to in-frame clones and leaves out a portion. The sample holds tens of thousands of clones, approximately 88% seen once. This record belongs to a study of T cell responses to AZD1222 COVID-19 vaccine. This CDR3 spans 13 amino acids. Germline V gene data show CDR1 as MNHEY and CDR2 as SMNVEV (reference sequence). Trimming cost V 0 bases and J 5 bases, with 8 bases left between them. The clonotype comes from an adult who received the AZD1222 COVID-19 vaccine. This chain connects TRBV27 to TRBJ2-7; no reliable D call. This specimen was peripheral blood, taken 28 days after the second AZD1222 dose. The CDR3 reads CASSLSEWNEQYF. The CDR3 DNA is TGTGCCAGCAGTTTATCGGAGTGGAACGAGCAGTACTTC.